This entry lists 21 T cell receptor beta chains sequenced from one sample in a study of CD8 T cells in Susac syndrome. It was with random hexamers that 0.5 to 1 ug RNA was reverse transcribed. TCRdb ran MiXCR on the immunoSEQ multiplex PCR reads and lists one entry per CDR3 protein. The sample records nearly 200,000 distinct CDR3 sequences, 90% to 95% being singletons. The specimen sequenced was CD4+ T cells from PBMCs. These receptors were taken from a human donor with multiple sclerosis.

This chain connects TRBV27 to TRBJ2-7, with 7 bases aligning to TRBD2. CDR1 is MNHEY and CDR2 is SMNVEV in the germline V gene (reference sequence). Losses at the gene ends were 3 bases for V and 3 bases for J; bases not matched to a gene: 8. The CDR3 extends over 15 amino acids. The CDR3 coding sequence is TGTGCCAGCAGTTTTGTCGCGGGAGTCAGCTACGAGCAGTACTTC. Its protein is CASSFVAGVSYEQYF.

The V and J genes are TRBV7-8 and TRBJ2-3; perhaps TRBD1 as D (6 bases). Trimming left V 3 bases short and J 5 bases short, with 12 bases between. CDR1 and CDR2 (germline): SGHVS, FQNEAQ. The CDR3 consists of 14 residues. CDR3 loop: CASSFQTGGDTQYF. CDR3 bases: TGTGCCAGCAGCTTCCAGACAGGTGGAGATACGCAGTATTTT.

This clonotype was observed a single time. The chain employs TRBV20-1 and TRBJ2-4; unclear D gene. The CDR3 contains 12 residues. Trimming cost V 1 base and J 7 bases, with 8 bases left between them. Germline V CDR1 and CDR2: DFQATT, SNEGSKA (reference sequence). CDR3 coding DNA: TGCAGTGCTAGAGGGGCGGTGAACATTCAGTACTTC. It specifies CSARGAVNIQYF.

This chain connects TRBV7-3 to TRBJ2-2; 9 bases fit TRBD1. The V gene end was trimmed by 4 bases and the J gene end by 4 bases; junction bases not matched to a gene: 4. Germline lookup yields CDR1 SGHTA and CDR2 FQGTGA. This CDR3 region has 15 residues. CDR3 sequence: CASSWDRVGTGELFF. The CDR3 coding sequence is TGTGCCAGCAGCTGGGACAGGGTTGGCACCGGGGAGCTGTTTTTT. The full variable domain, completed using reference TRBV7-3 and TRBJ2-2, is GAGVSQTPSNKVTEKGKYVELRCDPISGHTALYWYRQSLGQGPEFLIYFQGTGAADDSGLPNDRFFAVRPEGSVSTLKIQRTERGDSAVYLCASSWDRVGTGELFFGEGSRLTVL.

The chain links TRBV3-1 to TRBJ2-5; 7 nucleotides match TRBD1. Losses at the gene ends were 3 bases for V and 5 bases for J; bases not matched to a gene: 9. The germline V gene has CDR1 LGHDT and CDR2 YNNKEL (reference sequence). This CDR3 spans 15 amino acids. The CDR3 here is CASSHLPQGDETQYF. The CDR3 DNA follows: TGTGCCAGCAGCCACCTGCCCCAGGGGGACGAGACCCAGTACTTC.

The count of this clonotype is one. This rearrangement joins TRBV20-1 to TRBJ2-7; D may be TRBD1 or TRBD2 (6 bases each). This CDR3 region has 15 residues. Trimming pared 6 bases from V and 0 bases from J, leaving 18 bases between. The germline CDR1 and CDR2 sequences are DFQATT and SNEGSKA (reference sequence). The CDR3 coding sequence is TGCAGTGCCCTCTCCGGGGGCTGGAGCTCCTACGAGCAGTACTTC. This encodes CSALSGGWSSYEQYF.

The chain carries TRBV27 and TRBJ1-1; TRBD1 aligns across 10 bases. In germline, CDR1 is MNHEY, CDR2 SMNVEV (reference sequence). This CDR3 has 16 amino acids. The V segment lost 4 bases and the J segment 1 base; nucleotides outside the gene matches: 6. The CDR3 loop is CASSSFGTGANTEAFF. In DNA form, the CDR3 reads TGTGCCAGCAGTTCTTTCGGGACAGGGGCGAACACTGAAGCTTTCTTT.

Written as DNA, the CDR3 is TGTGCCTGGACCAGGGGAGCCGGGGAGCTGTTTTTT. This sequence encodes CAWTRGAGELFF. The chain has TRBV30 and TRBJ2-2, with D perhaps TRBD1 (6 bases). V was cut by 4 bases and J by 6 bases, with 9 bases left in between. Germline CDR1 GTSNPN, CDR2 SVGIG (reference sequence). The CDR3 spans 12 residues. Full variable domain (remainder filled in from reference TRBV30 and TRBJ2-2): SQTIHQWPATLVQPVGSPLSLECTVEGTSNPNLYWYRQAAGRGLQLLFYSVGIGQISSEVPQNLSASRPQDRQFILSSKKLLLSDSGFYLCAWTRGAGELFFGEGSRLTVL.

The J gene is TRBJ2-5, the V gene TRBV12-3 or TRBV12-4; 9 bases map to TRBD1. This CDR3 has 14 amino acids. The V and J ends lost 8 bases and 5 bases, in that order; junction bases with no gene match: 9. CDR3 protein: CASSYGTGGETQYF. In DNA, the CDR3 is TGTGCCAGCTCTTACGGCACAGGGGGCGAGACCCAGTACTTC.

V is TRBV5-1 and J is TRBJ2-2; tentatively, D is TRBD2 (5 bases). Trimming left V 0 bases short and J 7 bases short, with 19 bases between. The CDR3 runs 17 residues. CDR1 is SGHRS and CDR2 is YFSETQ in the germline V gene. In DNA, the CDR3 is TGCGCCAGCAGCTTGGCCTTAACCGGAGGTCAGGTCGGGGAGCTGTTTTTT. Amino acids: CASSLALTGGQVGELFF.

The chain is built from TRBV11-3 and TRBJ2-3; 7 bases agree with TRBD1. The V and J ends lost 8 bases and 5 bases, in that order; junction bases with no gene match: 10. CDR3 size: 14 residues. Germline CDR1 is SGHNT and CDR2 is YENEEA. CDR3 nucleotides: TGTGCCAGCGAAAACAGGGGAGTGAGAGATACGCAGTATTTT. Residues: CASENRGVRDTQYF.

This chain joins TRBV29-1 and TRBJ2-7; unclear D gene. The length of the CDR3 is 9 residues. V lost 6 bases to trimming and J lost 9 bases, with 9 bases between them. From germline, CDR1 is SQVTM and CDR2 ANQGSEA. Here the CDR3 DNA reads TGCAGCGTCGGGCCCCCGCAGTACTTC. Its translation is CSVGPPQYF.

The chain couples TRBV24-1 to TRBJ1-2; D gene ambiguous. V was trimmed by 5 bases and J by 5 bases, leaving 11 bases between them. The CDR3 totals 13 residues. Germline loops: CDR1 KGHDR, CDR2 SFDVKD. Here the CDR3 reads CATSGGEFYGYTF. The CDR3 nucleotides are TGTGCCACCAGTGGAGGAGAGTTTTATGGCTACACCTTC.

This chain uses TRBV15 with TRBJ2-7; tentatively, D is TRBD1 or TRBD2 (5 bases each). This CDR3 has 15 residues. CDR1 LNHNV and CDR2 YYDKDF come from the germline V gene (reference sequence). The V and J ends lost 5 bases and 4 bases respectively, with 18 bases between them. As DNA, the CDR3 is TGTGCCACCAGCCCCCGGGGCACCTCCTTGTACGAGCAGTACTTC. This codes for CATSPRGTSLYEQYF.

J is TRBJ2-2 and V is TRBV3-1, with D unclear. Germline CDR1 and CDR2: LGHDT and YNNKEL (reference sequence). V was trimmed by 5 bases and J by 6 bases, leaving 10 bases between them. CDR3 length: 13 amino acids. The CDR3 nucleotides read TGTGCCAGCAGCAAATACGGACCCGGGGAGCTGTTTTTT. Encoded protein: CASSKYGPGELFF. Supplemented by reference TRBV3-1 and TRBJ2-2, the full variable domain reads DTAVSQTPKYLVTQMGNDKSIKCEQNLGHDTMYWYKQDSKKFLKIMFSYNNKELIINETVPNRFSPKSPDKAHLNLHINSLELGDSAVYFCASSKYGPGELFFGEGSRLTVL.

The chain joins TRBV11-2 to TRBJ2-7; a possible D gene is TRBD1 (5 bases). The CDR3 is made up of 14 amino acids. Germline CDR1 SGHAT, CDR2 FQNNGV. Trimming stripped 4 bases from V and 5 bases from J, with 15 bases between. CDR3 protein: CASSSYRHRNEQYF. The DNA of the CDR3 is TGTGCCAGCAGCTCATACAGGCACAGGAACGAGCAGTACTTC.

The rearrangement links TRBV14 to TRBJ1-5; D may be TRBD1 (5 bases). The germline gives CDR1 SGHDN, CDR2 FVKESK. V gave up 0 bases and J gave up 6 bases, with 6 bases separating them. The CDR3 runs 13 residues. The CDR3 spells CASSQDQGQPQHF. Here the CDR3 DNA reads TGTGCCAGCAGCCAAGACCAGGGTCAGCCCCAGCATTTT.

The chain joins TRBV4-1 to TRBJ2-1; the match to TRBD2 covers 9 bases. Unmatched junction bases numbered 23, after V lost 0 bases and J lost 8 bases. Germline assignment: CDR1 MGHRA and CDR2 YSYEKL. The CDR3 length is 21 residues. Written as DNA, the CDR3 is TGCGCCAGCAGCCAAGATAGGGGGATCGCGTTAGCCCGTAGCGGGAGTCATGAGCAGTTCTTC. Translated, it gives CASSQDRGIALARSGSHEQFF.

The chain is built from TRBV20-1 and TRBJ2-3, with TRBD2 as a possible D gene (6 bases). This CDR3 is 13 amino acids long. Germline assignment: CDR1 DFQATT and CDR2 SNEGSKA (reference sequence). Trimming took off 4 bases at V and 4 bases at J, with 12 bases between the two ends. The CDR3 coding sequence is TGCAGTGCTATGTGGGAGCGGGCAGATACGCAGTATTTT. It translates to CSAMWERADTQYF.

The genes are TRBV6-1 and TRBJ2-7, with D unclear. The CDR3 is 18 amino acids. Deletions cut 6 bases from V and 3 bases from J, with 27 bases between. Germline V gene lookup returns CDR1 MNHNS and CDR2 SASEGT. CDR3 in DNA: TGTGCCAGCAGGTTTACCGGGTTATATGCCGACTCCCACTACGAGCAGTACTTC. Its protein product is CASRFTGLYADSHYEQYF.

For the CDR3, the DNA is TGCAGTGCTAGTCTTCCCGGGGACAGATCCTACGAGCAGTACTTC. Translation gives CSASLPGDRSYEQYF. The chain has TRBV20-1 and TRBJ2-7; 7 nucleotides line up with TRBD1. The CDR3 extends over 15 amino acids. CDR1 is DFQATT, CDR2 SNEGSKA, per germline (reference sequence). J gave up 1 base and V 3 bases, and 9 bases lay outside the gene matches.